This TCR beta chain was retrieved from a study of blood T cell repertoires in COVID-19. Across the study: The samples span acute and convalescent COVID-19 from the United States, Italy and Spain. The analysed material was cDNA or gDNA that came from T cells, B-cell-depleted T cells, or PBMCs.

As processed by the authors: Nucleated cell number was recorded as an estimate derived from reference gene primer amplification. Using immunoSEQ multiplex PCR, the repertoire was profiled, and TCRdb retains in-frame clones only, with some absent. The DNA was the basis for D and trimming; V, J and clone size are from that table. The table records around 170,000 clones, around 72% of them present only once. Germline V gene lookup returns CDR1 MDHEN and CDR2 SYDVKM. The CDR3 extends over 15 amino acids. Trimming pared 1 base from V and 5 bases from J, leaving 14 bases between. This sequence originates from a woman of 80 years or more with acute or convalescent COVID-19. Material: peripheral blood. The chain links TRBV28 to TRBJ1-1; possible D gene TRBD1, 6 bases. The CDR3 loop is CASSLFTGQRTEAFF. The CDR3 nucleotides are TGTGCCAGCAGTTTATTTACAGGGCAGCGGACTGAAGCTTTCTTT.